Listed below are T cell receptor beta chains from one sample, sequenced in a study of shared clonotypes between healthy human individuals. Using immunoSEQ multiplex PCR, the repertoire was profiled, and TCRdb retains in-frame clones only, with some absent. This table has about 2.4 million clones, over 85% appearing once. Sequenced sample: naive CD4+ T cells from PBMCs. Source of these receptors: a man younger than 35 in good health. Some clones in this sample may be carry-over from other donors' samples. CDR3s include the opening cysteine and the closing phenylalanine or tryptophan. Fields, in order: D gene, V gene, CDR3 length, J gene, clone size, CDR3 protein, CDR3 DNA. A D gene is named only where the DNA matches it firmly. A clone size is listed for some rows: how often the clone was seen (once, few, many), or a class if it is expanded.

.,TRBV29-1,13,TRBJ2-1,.,CSVEEIGSNEQFF,TGCAGCGTTGAAGAGATTGGTAGCAATGAGCAGTTCTTC
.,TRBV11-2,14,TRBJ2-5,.,CASTLIRGQETQYF,TGTGCCAGCACTCTCATCCGGGGGCAAGAGACCCAGTACTTC
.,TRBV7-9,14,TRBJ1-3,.,CASSYRDSGNTIYF,TGTGCCAGCAGCTACAGGGATTCGGGAAACACCATATATTTT
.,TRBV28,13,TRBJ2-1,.,CASSLKGTSRQFF,TGTGCCAGCAGTTTAAAGGGGACGTCTCGGCAGTTCTTC
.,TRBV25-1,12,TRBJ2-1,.,CASSVQYNEQFF,TGTGCCAGCAGTGTACAGTACAATGAGCAGTTCTTC
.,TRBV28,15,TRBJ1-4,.,CASSTRYDGPGKLFF,TGTGCCAGCAGTACCCGGTACGATGGACCCGGAAAACTGTTTTTT
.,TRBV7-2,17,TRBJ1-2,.,CASSLVNREPVPYGYTF,TGTGCCAGCAGCTTAGTTAACAGGGAACCAGTCCCCTATGGCTACACCTTC
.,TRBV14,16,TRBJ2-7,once,CASSQEAGRPSYEQYF,TGTGCCAGCAGCCAAGAGGCGGGACGGCCCTCCTACGAGCAGTACTTC
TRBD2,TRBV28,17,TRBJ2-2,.,CASRTGTSGKRTGELFF,TGTGCCAGCAGAACAGGGACTAGCGGGAAGAGGACCGGGGAGCTGTTTTTT
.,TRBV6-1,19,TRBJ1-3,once,CASSASGIRQVLSGNTIYF,TGTGCCAGCAGTGCCTCGGGAATTAGGCAGGTTCTCTCTGGAAACACCATATATTTT
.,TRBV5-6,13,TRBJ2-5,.,CASSPRGLETQYF,TGTGCCAGCAGCCCCAGAGGGCTGGAGACCCAGTACTTC
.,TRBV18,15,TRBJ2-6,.,CASSPALSGANVLTF,TGTGCCAGCTCCCCCGCCCTTTCTGGGGCCAACGTCCTGACTTTC
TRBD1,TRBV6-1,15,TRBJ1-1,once,CASSRAGQPNTEAFF,TGTGCCAGCAGTAGAGCGGGACAGCCGAACACTGAAGCTTTCTTT
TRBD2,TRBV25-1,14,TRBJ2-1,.,CASRAGTSYNEQFF,TGTGCCAGCAGGGCCGGGACTAGCTACAATGAGCAGTTCTTC
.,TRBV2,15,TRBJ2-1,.,CATRRRRTEQNEQFF,TGTGCCACCCGGCGCAGGCGGACAGAGCAGAATGAGCAGTTCTTC
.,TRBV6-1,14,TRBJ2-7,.,CASRDGTATYEQYF,TGTGCCAGCCGAGACGGGACGGCCACCTACGAGCAGTACTTC
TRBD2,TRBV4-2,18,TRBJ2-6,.,CASSPTSGINSGANVLTF,TGTGCCAGCAGCCCTACTAGCGGAATTAACTCTGGGGCCAACGTCCTGACTTTC
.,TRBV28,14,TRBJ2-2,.,CASSSGQHTGELFF,TGTGCCAGCAGTTCTGGGCAGCACACCGGGGAGCTGTTTTTT
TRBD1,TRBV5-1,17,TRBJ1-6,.,CASSLAGGKSGNSPLHF,TGCGCCAGCAGCTTGGCAGGGGGAAAATCGGGTAATTCACCCCTCCACTTT
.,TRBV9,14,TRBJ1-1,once,CASSVDRYDTEAFF,TGTGCCAGCAGCGTAGACAGGTACGACACTGAAGCTTTCTTT
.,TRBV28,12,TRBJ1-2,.,CASSYREYGYTF,TGTGCCAGCAGTTACCGGGAATATGGCTACACCTTC
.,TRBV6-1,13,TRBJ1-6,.,CASLDRGTSPLHF,TGTGCCAGCCTGGACAGAGGGACCTCACCCCTCCACTTT
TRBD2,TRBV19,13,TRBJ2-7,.,CASGRGGTYEQYF,TGTGCCAGTGGGCGCGGGGGGACCTACGAGCAGTACTTC
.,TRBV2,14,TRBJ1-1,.,CASRVEALNTEAFF,TGTGCCAGCAGGGTCGAGGCCTTGAACACTGAAGCTTTCTTT
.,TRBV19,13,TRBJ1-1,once,CASRGLGTVGAFF,TGTGCCAGTAGGGGACTGGGAACAGTTGGAGCTTTCTTT
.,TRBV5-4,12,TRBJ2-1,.,CASSPTGVEQFF,TGTGCCAGCAGCCCAACCGGAGTCGAACAGTTCTTC
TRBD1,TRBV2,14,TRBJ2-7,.,CASSIWDRGGEQYF,TGTGCCAGCAGTATTTGGGACAGGGGGGGCGAGCAGTACTTC
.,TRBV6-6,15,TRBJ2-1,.,CASSYMQRRYNEQFF,TGTGCCAGCAGTTACATGCAGCGGAGATACAATGAGCAGTTCTTC